Described below is a single TCR beta chain sequence and its context. This specimen comes from a study of blood T cell repertoires in COVID-19. Turning to the study itself: Acute-phase and convalescent COVID-19 samples originated in the United States, Italy and Spain. Sources were T cells, B-cell-depleted T cells, or PBMCs; the material itself was cDNA or gDNA.

How the authors handled the data: Reference gene primer amplification gave nucleated cell count estimates. Data came from immunoSEQ multiplex PCR; TCRdb stores just in-frame clones and leaves some out. Clonal size and the V and J genes are those of that table, whereas D and trimming came from the DNA. The sample comprises 100,000 to 150,000 clones, 85% of which are singletons, and over 20% rests with the top ten. The V gene's germline CDR1 is MDHEN and CDR2 SYDVKM. This CDR3 has 12 residues. V lost 10 bases to trimming and J lost 1 base, with 7 bases between them. The receptor comes from an elderly woman with acute or convalescent COVID-19. Material: peripheral blood. This rearrangement joins TRBV28 to TRBJ2-2, with a tentative D call TRBD2 (5 bases). CDR3 loop: CATGGNTGELFF. The CDR3 nucleotides are TGTGCCACCGGAGGGAACACCGGGGAGCTGTTTTTT.